This T cell receptor (beta chain) was captured in a study of shared clonotypes between healthy human individuals. Sequencing was performed with immunoSEQ multiplex PCR; in TCRdb, only in-frame clones are kept and a portion is missing. The table lists under 850,000 clones, more than 85% of them singletons. CDR3 length: 16 amino acids. The germline V gene encodes CDR1 MNHEY and CDR2 SVGAGI. The V segment lost 4 bases and the J segment 5 bases; nucleotides outside the gene matches: 10. CD8 cells regarded as naive lacked CD45RO, were positively chosen for CCR7, and omitted terminally differentiated effector memory CD45RA+ cells. Those who donated, Caucasian adults without exception, all lived in Nashville, Tennessee.

This clonotype originated in a man aged 25-45 years in good health. The chain couples TRBV6-5 to TRBJ2-1; 8 bases are a match to TRBD2. Sequencing was performed on naive CD8+ T cells sorted from blood. In DNA, the CDR3 is TGTGCCAGCAGTTTGGCATGGGCGGGAGGCAACAATGAGCAGTTCTTC. Its protein product is CASSLAWAGGNNEQFF.